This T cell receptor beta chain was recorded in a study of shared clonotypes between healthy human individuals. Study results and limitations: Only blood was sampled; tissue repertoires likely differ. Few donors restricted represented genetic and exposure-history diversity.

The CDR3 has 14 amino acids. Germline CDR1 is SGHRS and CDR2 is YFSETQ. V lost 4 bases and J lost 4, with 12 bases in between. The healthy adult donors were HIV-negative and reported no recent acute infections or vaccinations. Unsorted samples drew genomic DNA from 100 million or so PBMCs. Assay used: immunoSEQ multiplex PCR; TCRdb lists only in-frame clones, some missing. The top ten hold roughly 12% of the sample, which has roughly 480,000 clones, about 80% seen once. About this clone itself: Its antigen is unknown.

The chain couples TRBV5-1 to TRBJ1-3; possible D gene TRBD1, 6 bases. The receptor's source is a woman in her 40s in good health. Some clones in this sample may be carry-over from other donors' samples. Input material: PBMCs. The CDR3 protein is CASSPGESGNTIYF. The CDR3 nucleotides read TGCGCCAGCAGCCCAGGGGAATCCGGAAACACCATATATTTT.